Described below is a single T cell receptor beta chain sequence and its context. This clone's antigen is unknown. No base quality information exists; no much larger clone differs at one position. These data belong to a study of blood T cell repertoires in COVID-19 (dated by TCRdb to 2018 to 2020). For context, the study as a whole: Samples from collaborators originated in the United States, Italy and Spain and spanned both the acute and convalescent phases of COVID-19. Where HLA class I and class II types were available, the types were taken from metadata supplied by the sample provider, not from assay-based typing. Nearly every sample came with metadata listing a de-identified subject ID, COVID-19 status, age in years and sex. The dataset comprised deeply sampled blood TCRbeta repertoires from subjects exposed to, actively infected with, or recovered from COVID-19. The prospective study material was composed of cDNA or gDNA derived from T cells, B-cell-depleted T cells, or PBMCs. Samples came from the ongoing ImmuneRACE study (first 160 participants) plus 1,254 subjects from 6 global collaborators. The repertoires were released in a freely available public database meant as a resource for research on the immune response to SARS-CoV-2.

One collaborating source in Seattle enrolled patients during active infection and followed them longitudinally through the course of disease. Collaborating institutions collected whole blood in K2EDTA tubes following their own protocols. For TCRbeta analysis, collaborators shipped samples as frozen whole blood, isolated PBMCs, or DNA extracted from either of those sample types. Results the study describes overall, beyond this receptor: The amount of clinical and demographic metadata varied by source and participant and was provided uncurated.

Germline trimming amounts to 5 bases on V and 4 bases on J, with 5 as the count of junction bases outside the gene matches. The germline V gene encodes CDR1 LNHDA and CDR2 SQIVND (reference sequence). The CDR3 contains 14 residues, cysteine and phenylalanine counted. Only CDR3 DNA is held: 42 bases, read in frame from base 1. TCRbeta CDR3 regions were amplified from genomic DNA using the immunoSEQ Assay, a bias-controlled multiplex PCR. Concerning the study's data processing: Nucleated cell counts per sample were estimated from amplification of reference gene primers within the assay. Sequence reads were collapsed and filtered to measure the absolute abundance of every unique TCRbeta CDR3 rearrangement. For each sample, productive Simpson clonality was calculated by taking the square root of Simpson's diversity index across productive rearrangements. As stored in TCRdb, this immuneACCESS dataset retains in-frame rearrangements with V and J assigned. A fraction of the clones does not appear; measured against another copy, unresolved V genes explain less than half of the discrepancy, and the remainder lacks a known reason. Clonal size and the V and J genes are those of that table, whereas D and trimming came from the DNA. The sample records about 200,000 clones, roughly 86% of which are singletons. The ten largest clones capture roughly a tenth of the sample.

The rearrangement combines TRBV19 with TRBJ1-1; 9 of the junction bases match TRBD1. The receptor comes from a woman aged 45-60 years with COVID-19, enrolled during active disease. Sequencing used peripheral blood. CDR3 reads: CASSSGTGFTEAFF. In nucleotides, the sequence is TGTGCCAGTAGTTCCGGGACAGGGTTCACTGAAGCTTTCTTT.